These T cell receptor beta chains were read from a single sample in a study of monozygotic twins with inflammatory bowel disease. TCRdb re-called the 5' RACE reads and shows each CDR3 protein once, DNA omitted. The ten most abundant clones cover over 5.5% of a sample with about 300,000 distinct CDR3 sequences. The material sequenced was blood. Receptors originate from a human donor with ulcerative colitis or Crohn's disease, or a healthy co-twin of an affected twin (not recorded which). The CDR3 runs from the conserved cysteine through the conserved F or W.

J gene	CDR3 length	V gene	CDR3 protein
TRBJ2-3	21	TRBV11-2	CASSSKGLAGSVTVSTDTQYF
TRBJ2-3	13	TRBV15	CATRYGGTDTQYF
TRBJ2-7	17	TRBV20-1	CSARERFSGRTEYEQYF
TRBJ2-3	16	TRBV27	CATRGLAVSTTDTQYF
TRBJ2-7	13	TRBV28	CASMNRAAYEQYF
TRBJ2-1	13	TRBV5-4	CASIRDNHNEQFF
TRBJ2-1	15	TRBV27	CASSPLGLAGGEQFF
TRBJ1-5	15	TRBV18	CASSPPERVDGPQHF
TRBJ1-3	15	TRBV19	CASSTDGSSGNTIYF
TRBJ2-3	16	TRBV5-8	CASSLGTRGGADTQYF
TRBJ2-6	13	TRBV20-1	CSAGPTGANVLTF
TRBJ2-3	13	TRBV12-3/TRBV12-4	CASTTLGTDTQYF
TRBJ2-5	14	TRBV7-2	CASSRDLNEETQYF
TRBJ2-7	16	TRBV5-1	CASSLAPSGPPYGQYF
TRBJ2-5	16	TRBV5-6	CASSSDRVSFGETQYF
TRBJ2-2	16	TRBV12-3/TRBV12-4	CASSRASGGGTGELFF
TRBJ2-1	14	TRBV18	CASSPRQAYNEQFF
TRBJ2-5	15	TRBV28	CASSQGQAVWETQYF
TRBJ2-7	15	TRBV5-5	CASSLEATDFYEQYF
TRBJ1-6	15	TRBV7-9	CASSLEGRGNSPLHF
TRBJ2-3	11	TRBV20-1	CSAREPDTQYF
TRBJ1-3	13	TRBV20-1	CSASTKTRNTIYF
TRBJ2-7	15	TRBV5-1	CASSHTGTSSYEQYF
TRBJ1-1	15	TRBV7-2	CASSAGGTGPTEAFF
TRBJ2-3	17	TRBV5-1	CASSLPGGLASTDTQYF
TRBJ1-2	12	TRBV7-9	CASSLEGVGYTF
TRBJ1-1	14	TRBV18	CASSPPVLNTEAFF
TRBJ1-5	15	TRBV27	CASSFRQGSNQPQHF
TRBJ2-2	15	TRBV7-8	CASRLAGLNTGELFF
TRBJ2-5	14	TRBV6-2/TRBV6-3	CASSHRTSWETQYF
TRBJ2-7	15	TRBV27	CASSLLPETGDEQYF
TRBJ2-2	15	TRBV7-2	CASTPSGGAIGELFF
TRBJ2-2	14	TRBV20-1	CSAHRGAGPEELFF
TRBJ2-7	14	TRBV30	CAWRRLAGTPEQYF
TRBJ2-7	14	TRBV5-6	CAPRGRAYLYEQYF
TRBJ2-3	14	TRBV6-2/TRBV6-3	CASSERGGKNTQYF
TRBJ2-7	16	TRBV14	CASSQDHLRSSYEQYF
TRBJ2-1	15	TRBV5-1	CASSVGQGSYNEQFF
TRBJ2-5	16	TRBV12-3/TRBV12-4	CASSTAVPWGGETQYF
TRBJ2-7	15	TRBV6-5	CASSFSGSPTYEQYF
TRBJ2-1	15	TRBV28	CASSLLAGVENEQFF
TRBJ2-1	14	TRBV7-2	CASREPGTSNEQFF
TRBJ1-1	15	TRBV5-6	CASSLAGRRNTEAFF
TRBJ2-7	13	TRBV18	CASSGWQVYEQYF
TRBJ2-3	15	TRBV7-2	CASSTGGMVTDTQYF
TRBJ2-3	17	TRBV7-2	CASSLGRAGGPSDTQYF
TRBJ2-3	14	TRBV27	CASSPRRITDTQYF
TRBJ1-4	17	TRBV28	CASSASGTGGKSEKLFF
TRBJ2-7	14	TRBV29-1	CSASARDSYYKQYF
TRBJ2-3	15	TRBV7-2	CASRAYSVGTDTQYF
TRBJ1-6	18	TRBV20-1	CSASPRTGVFLVGSPLHF